The T cell receptor beta chain described here comes from a study of immune evolution from preneoplasia to lung adenocarcinoma (dated by TCRdb to the early 2020s). About the study as a whole: HLA loss of heterozygosity was found in over 6% of AIS, around 15% of MIA and roughly 33% of ADC lesions, and in no AAH lesions. Class I HLA alleles were inferred from exome data with POLYSOLVER, and allele-specific HLA loss was detected with LOHHLA. The study reported that about a hundred samples were used for TCR sequencing. In total, the cohort included 50 to 65 patients with pulmonary nodules, all of whom underwent surgical resection. A total of approximately 56 patients contributed TCR sequencing data. Sample size was based on specimen availability rather than a prior power calculation. Resected precursor lesions (AAH, AIS, MIA) and invasive adenocarcinomas were each compared against paired morphologically normal lung tissue. The immune data were integrated with whole exome sequencing and methylation data from the same cohort of nodules. The study used immune gene expression, TCR sequencing and multiplex immunofluorescence to profile the immune contexture of lung adenocarcinoma precursors and invasive adenocarcinoma. Summary of the overall study and its limitations: Clonality was highest in normal lung, while later-stage lesions appeared to have lower clonality but higher T cell density and diversity. Findings were based on association rather than direct causation; larger cohorts with long-term follow-up and longitudinal biopsies were deemed needed. Normal lung had the highest top T cell clone frequencies, and these frequencies appeared to fall progressively from AAH through AIS, MIA and invasive adenocarcinoma. All patients were from Japan and China, so applicability to Western populations was uncertain. KRAS-mutant nodules showed the highest T cell clonality compared with EGFR-mutant or double wild-type lesions.

A word on this clone: The antigen this receptor binds is unknown. The sample holds no much larger clone one base away, and base qualities are not on file.

Using the immunoSEQ hsTCRbeta Kit, TCR beta CDR3 regions were sequenced from DNA. The original methods were these. The ImmunoSEQ Analyzer was used to analyse the TCR sequencing data. T cell clonality was defined as 1 minus Pielou's evenness, as computed on productive rearrangements. To measure T cell diversity, the inverse Simpson index was applied to productive templates. T cell density was defined as TCR beta template counts normalized to usable DNA, with usable DNA estimated by amplifying and sequencing housekeeping genes. TCR metrics were compared across histologic stages using two-sided Kruskal-Wallis tests. This immuneACCESS table, as held by TCRdb, lists in-frame sequences with V and J called but not all clones. Of the missing ones, under half trace to an unresolved V gene in checked studies; the others have no known cause. V and J calls and clone size are as listed in that table; D and trimming were resolved from the DNA. This sample is represented by over 9,000 clones; roughly 80% of them were singletons. The leading ten clones occupy 9% of the sample.

CDR1 and CDR2 are drawn from the germline V gene: MDHEN, SYDVKM. The V and J ends are trimmed by 3 bases and 6 bases, leaving 12 bases between them. Taken from cysteine to phenylalanine, the CDR3 has 14 residues. Only CDR3 DNA remains: 42 bases, in frame from the first base. Between about 2013 and 2018, the patients underwent resection in either Japan or China. The histologic diagnosis of each case was independently confirmed on H&E slides by two lung cancer pathologists. For nucleic acid extraction, premalignant or tumor cells were enriched by macro-dissection following pathologic assessment. FFPE tissue was used for DNA isolation with the AllPrep DNA/RNA FFPE Kit.

The sequence derives from a donor at least 70 years old with lung adenocarcinoma. This chain is built from TRBV28 and TRBJ1-5, and the D gene may be TRBD1, 5 bases matching. Sequencing was performed on FFPE minimally invasive lung adenocarcinoma tissue. The cell subset or site label here, explained by the study, means: micro-invasive lung adenocarcinoma (MIA). Read as DNA, the sequence is TGTGCCAGCAGTTTGGGGCTCGGAAGTCAGCCCCAGCATTTT. Its translation reads: CASSLGLGSQPQHF. Beyond the CDR3, the reference TRBV28 and TRBJ1-5 genes provide the residues; the full variable domain reads: DVKVTQSSRYLVKRTGEKVFLECVQDMDHENMFWYRQDPGLGLRLIYFSYDVKMKEKGDIPEGYSVSREKKERFSLILESASTNQTSMYLCASSLGLGSQPQHFGDGTRLSIL.